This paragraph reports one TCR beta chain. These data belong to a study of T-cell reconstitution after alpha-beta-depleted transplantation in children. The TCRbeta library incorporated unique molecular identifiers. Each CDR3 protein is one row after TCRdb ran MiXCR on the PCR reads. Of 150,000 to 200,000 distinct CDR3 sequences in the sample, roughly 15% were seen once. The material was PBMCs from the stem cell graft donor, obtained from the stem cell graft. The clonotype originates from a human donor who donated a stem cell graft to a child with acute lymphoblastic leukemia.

CDR3 coding DNA: TGCGCCAGCAGCTCGCGAGCCACCAGGGGGCGGTCGGGGGGCACTGAAGCTTTCTTT. It specifies CASSSRATRGRSGGTEAFF. J is TRBJ1-1 and V is TRBV5-1, with TRBD1 identical over 8 bases. The germline V gene has CDR1 SGHRS and CDR2 YFSETQ. Losses at the gene ends were 3 bases for V and 4 bases for J; bases not matched to a gene: 20. The CDR3 has 19 amino acids.